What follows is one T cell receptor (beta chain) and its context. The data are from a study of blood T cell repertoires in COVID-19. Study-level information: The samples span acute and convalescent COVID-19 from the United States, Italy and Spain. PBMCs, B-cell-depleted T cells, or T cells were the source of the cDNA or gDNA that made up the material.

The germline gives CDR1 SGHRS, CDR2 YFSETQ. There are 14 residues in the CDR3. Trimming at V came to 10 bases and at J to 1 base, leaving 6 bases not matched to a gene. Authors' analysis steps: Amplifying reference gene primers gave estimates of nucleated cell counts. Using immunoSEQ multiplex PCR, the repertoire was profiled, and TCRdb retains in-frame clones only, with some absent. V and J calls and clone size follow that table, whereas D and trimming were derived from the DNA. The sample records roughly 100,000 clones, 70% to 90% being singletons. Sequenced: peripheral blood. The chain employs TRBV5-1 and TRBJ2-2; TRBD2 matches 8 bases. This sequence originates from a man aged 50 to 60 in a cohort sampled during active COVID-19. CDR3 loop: CARTAGGNTGELFF. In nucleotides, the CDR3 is TGCGCCCGCACGGCGGGGGGGAACACCGGGGAGCTGTTTTTT.